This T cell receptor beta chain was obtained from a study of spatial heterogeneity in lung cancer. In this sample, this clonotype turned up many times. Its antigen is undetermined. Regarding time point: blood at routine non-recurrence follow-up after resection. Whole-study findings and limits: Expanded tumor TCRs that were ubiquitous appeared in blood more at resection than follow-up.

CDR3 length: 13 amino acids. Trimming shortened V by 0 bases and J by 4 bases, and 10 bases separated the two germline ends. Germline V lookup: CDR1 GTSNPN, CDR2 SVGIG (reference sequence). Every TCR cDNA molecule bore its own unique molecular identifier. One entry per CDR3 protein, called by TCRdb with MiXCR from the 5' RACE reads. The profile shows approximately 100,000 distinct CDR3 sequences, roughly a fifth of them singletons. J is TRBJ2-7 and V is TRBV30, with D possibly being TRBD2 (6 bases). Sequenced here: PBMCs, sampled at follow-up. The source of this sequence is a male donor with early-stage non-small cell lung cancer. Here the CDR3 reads CAWSVLEGYEQYV. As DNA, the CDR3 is TGTGCCTGGAGTGTACTGGAGGGGTACGAGCAGTACGTC.